Following are 21 T cell receptor beta chains from one sample sequenced in a study of blood T cell repertoires in COVID-19. TCRdb's table, derived via immunoSEQ multiplex PCR, lists solely in-frame clones and lacks some. The table shows tens of thousands of clones, with roughly three quarters occurring only once. The sample comprised peripheral blood. These receptors all stem from an older man with COVID-19, enrolled during active disease.

The rearrangement uses TRBV29-1 and TRBJ2-1; D gene ambiguous. Germline loops: CDR1 SQVTM, CDR2 ANQGSEA. The CDR3 is 12 residues long. V lost 1 base, J lost 8 bases, and 9 bases lay in between. In DNA, the CDR3 is TGCAGCGTTGAAGCGTCTAGGTATGAGCAGTTCTTC. Its protein is CSVEASRYEQFF.

This rearrangement joins TRBV28 to TRBJ1-1; D is perhaps TRBD1 (5 bases). CDR3 length: 16 residues. Trimming cost V 6 bases and J 5 bases, with 22 bases left between them. Germline CDR1 and CDR2: MDHEN and SYDVKM. CDR3 loop: CASSPPRVLSRTEAFF. In DNA, the CDR3 is TGTGCCAGCAGCCCTCCCAGGGTATTGAGTAGAACTGAAGCTTTCTTT.

The CDR3: CASSPPTGQGFGYTF. The CDR3 DNA reads TGTGCCAGCTCACCACCAACGGGACAGGGTTTTGGCTACACCTTC. V gene TRBV18 combines with J gene TRBJ1-2; 9 bases map to TRBD1. Germline V gene data show CDR1 as KGHSH and CDR2 as LQKENI. There are 15 residues in the CDR3. V shed 0 bases and J 7 bases; nucleotides not matched to a gene: 6.

This clone was found once. The gene calls are TRBV2 and TRBJ2-1, with D possibly being TRBD1 (6 bases). CDR3 length: 13 amino acids. Trimming stripped 5 bases from V and 5 bases from J, with 10 bases between. Germline assignment: CDR1 SNHLY and CDR2 FYNNEI. The CDR3 nucleotides are TGTGCCAGCAGTCTTAAGGGGGACAATGAGCAGTTCTTC. Translated, it gives CASSLKGDNEQFF.

The chain has TRBV5-1 and TRBJ1-3; TRBD1 is a possible D gene (5 bases). The CDR3 contains 14 residues. V lost 2 bases and J 0 bases, leaving 6 bases between the germline ends. Germline V gene lookup returns CDR1 SGHRS and CDR2 YFSETQ. The CDR3 loop reads CASSFQGSGNTIYF. In DNA, the CDR3 is TGCGCCAGCAGCTTCCAGGGCTCTGGAAACACCATATATTTT.

The chain carries TRBV10-3 and TRBJ1-2, with 8 bases fitting TRBD1. V shed 0 bases, J shed 2 bases, and the junction held 5 bases outside the gene matches. This CDR3 region has 16 residues. Germline V gene data show CDR1 as ENHRY and CDR2 as SYGVKD. This CDR3 is CAISESRTGNNYGYTF. The DNA of the CDR3 is TGTGCCATCAGTGAGTCAAGGACAGGGAACAACTATGGCTACACCTTC.

The chain has TRBV27 and TRBJ2-1; the match to TRBD2 covers 10 bases. This CDR3 region has 14 residues. The trim removed 6 bases at V and 8 bases at J, leaving 7 bases unmatched. In germline, CDR1 is MNHEY, CDR2 SMNVEV (reference sequence). In DNA form, the CDR3 reads TGTGCCAGCAGCGTTGCTAGCGGGAGCTATGAGCAGTTCTTC. Translated: CASSVASGSYEQFF.

The V and J genes are TRBV7-8 and TRBJ1-5; the D gene is possibly TRBD1 (5 bases). Trimming cost V 2 bases and J 6 bases, with 20 bases left between them. The CDR3 runs to 17 residues. Germline CDR1 reads SGHVS; CDR2 reads FQNEAQ. CDR3 protein: CASSLILSAGNPQPQHF. DNA for the CDR3: TGTGCCAGCAGCTTAATCTTGAGCGCAGGGAACCCTCAGCCCCAGCATTTT.

There are a few counts of this clone. The chain combines TRBV19 with TRBJ1-1; D is possibly TRBD1 (6 bases). V lost 6 bases and J lost 5, with 16 bases in between. The CDR3 covers 14 residues. CDR1 LNHDA and CDR2 SQIVND come from the germline V gene (reference sequence). The CDR3 protein is CASRQGRGWTEAFF. CDR3 nucleotides: TGTGCCAGTAGACAGGGTCGGGGATGGACTGAAGCTTTCTTT.

The chain employs TRBV7-2 and TRBJ2-2, with D possibly being TRBD2 (6 bases). V was clipped by 2 bases and J by 1 base, with 11 bases between them. The germline CDR1 and CDR2 sequences are SGHTA and FQGNSA. CDR3 size: 16 residues. The CDR3 DNA follows: TGTGCCAGCAGCTTAAGTAGGACTATGAACACCGGGGAGCTGTTTTTT. Its translation is CASSLSRTMNTGELFF.

The chain joins TRBV7-3 to TRBJ2-1, with 9 positions matching TRBD1. The CDR3 contains 13 residues. Germline V gives CDR1 SGHTA, CDR2 FQGTGA. V was clipped by 8 bases and J by 9 bases; unmatched bases: 8. The CDR3 loop is CASRLTGGGEQFF. CDR3 coding DNA: TGTGCCAGCCGACTTACAGGGGGCGGTGAGCAGTTCTTC.

The rearrangement uses TRBV9 and TRBJ1-6; 7 bases are shared with TRBD1. Germline V lookup: CDR1 SGDLS, CDR2 YYNGEE. V shed 3 bases, J shed 7 bases, and the junction held 7 bases outside the gene matches. The CDR3 spans 15 residues. CDR3 sequence reads: CASSAGGFKNSPLHF. The DNA for the CDR3 is TGTGCCAGCAGCGCAGGGGGTTTTAAAAATTCACCCCTCCACTTT.

The V and J genes are TRBV7-8 and TRBJ1-1; TRBD1 agrees at 11 bases. Trimming removed 5 bases from V and 6 bases from J; junction bases left unmatched: 2. The CDR3 runs 13 residues. Germline V CDR1 and CDR2: SGHVS, FQNEAQ. CDR3 bases: TGTGCCAGCAGCCGGGACAGGGGGGCTGAAGCTTTCTTT. Translation gives CASSRDRGAEAFF.

This chain links TRBV6-5 with TRBJ2-3; no reliable D call. Germline V CDR1 and CDR2: MNHEY, SVGAGI. CDR3 length: 15 amino acids. The V end lost 2 bases, the J end lost 6 bases, and 15 bases lay between the germline ends. CDR3 region: CASSYNPTVPDTQYF. The CDR3 DNA is TGTGCCAGCAGTTACAACCCCACGGTCCCCGATACGCAGTATTTT.

The chain joins TRBV5-1 to TRBJ1-1; D possibly corresponds to TRBD1 (6 bases). The CDR3 contains 16 residues. CDR1 and CDR2 (germline): SGHRS, YFSETQ. With 5 bases removed from V and 5 bases from J, the gap between germline ends came to 22 bases. This CDR3 is CASSPHNQGTGTEAFF. The CDR3 nucleotides are TGCGCCAGCAGTCCACACAATCAGGGGACGGGTACTGAAGCTTTCTTT.

The chain couples TRBV27 to TRBJ2-7; D perhaps matches TRBD1 (6 bases). Per the germline V gene, CDR1 is MNHEY and CDR2 is SMNVEV (reference sequence). This CDR3 comprises 14 residues. Trimming cost V 4 bases and J 5 bases, with 15 bases left between them. CDR3 sequence reads: CASSSTAGVDEQYF. The CDR3 region has the DNA TGTGCCAGCAGTTCCACGGCAGGGGTAGACGAGCAGTACTTC.

The V call is TRBV6-6, the J call TRBJ1-2; tentatively, D is TRBD1 (5 bases). The V end was cut by 5 bases, the J end by 4 bases, with 11 bases between. The CDR3 has 13 residues. Germline V gene data show CDR1 as MNHNY and CDR2 as SVGAGI (reference sequence). CDR3 loop: CASSQGTLYGYTF. The CDR3 bases are TGTGCCAGCAGTCAAGGGACTCTCTATGGCTACACCTTC.

V is TRBV6-2 or TRBV6-3 and J is TRBJ2-1; weak D call: TRBD2 (6 bases). Trimming took off 6 bases at V and 2 bases at J, with 17 bases between the two ends. Germline CDR1 is MNHEY and CDR2 is SVGEGT. CDR3 length: 16 amino acids. DNA of the CDR3: TGTGCCAGCAGCCAACTTAGCGGACCTCCCTACAATGAGCAGTTCTTC. Protein sequence: CASSQLSGPPYNEQFF.

The CDR3 protein is CASSMGLAGAQETQYF. Here the CDR3 DNA reads TGTGCCAGCAGCATGGGACTAGCGGGAGCCCAAGAGACCCAGTACTTC. This sequence joins TRBV5-4 and TRBJ2-5; 14 bases map to TRBD2. J was trimmed by 1 base and V by 4 bases; bases with no gene match: 3. CDR1 SGHNT and CDR2 YYREEE come from the germline V gene (reference sequence). The CDR3 is 16 residues long.

The V and J genes are TRBV10-3 and TRBJ2-3; the D gene is possibly TRBD1 (6 bases). The V and J ends lost 3 bases and 3 bases respectively, with 19 bases between them. Per the germline V gene, CDR1 is ENHRY and CDR2 is SYGVKD. The CDR3 sequence is 17 residues long. The CDR3 loop is CAISDNQVGQPTDTQYF. DNA for the CDR3: TGTGCCATCAGTGATAATCAAGTCGGACAGCCAACAGATACGCAGTATTTT.

The DNA of the CDR3 is TGTGCCAGCTTACAGATGAACACTGAAGCTTTCTTT. The encoded protein is CASLQMNTEAFF. The rearrangement uses TRBV28 and TRBJ1-1, with no clear D. Trimming shortened V by 8 bases and J by 0 bases, and 7 bases separated the two germline ends. In germline, CDR1 is MDHEN, CDR2 SYDVKM. CDR3 length: 12 residues.